One sample yielded the 27 T cell receptor beta chains listed below, sequenced in a study of cytomegalovirus exposure and HLA in healthy donors. Sequencing was performed with immunoSEQ multiplex PCR; in TCRdb, only in-frame clones are kept and a portion is missing. The sample has about 360,000 clones; approximately 90% are singletons. The sample taken for sequencing was PBMCs. These receptors were obtained from a woman between 18 and 29 years old in good health and CMV-seronegative.

V is TRBV30 and J is TRBJ2-1; TRBD2 is a possible D gene (5 bases). In germline, CDR1 is GTSNPN, CDR2 SVGIG (reference sequence). V was pared by 0 bases and J by 2 bases, with 17 bases between. The CDR3 sequence is 17 residues long. The CDR3 DNA sequence: TGTGCCTGGAGTGTACGGCCGAGCGGCGTAACCTACAATGAGCAGTTCTTC. Its protein is CAWSVRPSGVTYNEQFF.

This chain joins TRBV9 and TRBJ2-5; maybe TRBD2 (5 bases). This CDR3 is 15 amino acids long. The V end lost 4 bases, the J end lost 0 bases, and 13 bases lay between the germline ends. Germline assignment: CDR1 SGDLS and CDR2 YYNGEE. The CDR3 sequence is CASSSNGLNQETQYF. The CDR3 nucleotides are TGTGCCAGCAGCAGTAACGGACTGAACCAAGAGACCCAGTACTTC.

V and J are TRBV7-6 and TRBJ2-7, with TRBD1 as a possible D gene (5 bases). The CDR3 extends over 14 amino acids. V was pared by 4 bases and J by 0 bases, with 10 bases between. CDR1 is SGHVS, CDR2 FNYEAQ, per germline. The CDR3 nucleotides read TGTGCCAGCAGCTCCGGCAGGGACTCCTACGAGCAGTACTTC. Translated, it gives CASSSGRDSYEQYF.

The count of this clone is one. The V call is TRBV28, the J call TRBJ1-3, with a possible D match to TRBD1 (5 bases). The CDR3 covers 14 residues. The germline CDR1 and CDR2 sequences are MDHEN and SYDVKM. V lost 5 bases to trimming and J lost 2 bases, with 10 bases between them. CDR3 sequence reads: CASSLRGAGNTIYF. In DNA, the CDR3 is TGTGCCAGCAGTCTGCGGGGGGCTGGAAACACCATATATTTT.

The chain is built from TRBV6-6 and TRBJ1-1, with D possibly TRBD1 on 5 matching bases. The CDR3 is 13 amino acids. Looked up from germline, CDR1 is MNHNY and CDR2 is SVGAGI (reference sequence). V lost 7 bases to trimming and J lost 3 bases, with 12 bases between them. The CDR3 sequence: CASTRGAYTEAFF. CDR3 nucleotide sequence: TGTGCCAGCACCCGCGGGGCCTACACTGAAGCTTTCTTT.

This clone was observed a few times. This sequence joins TRBV18 and TRBJ2-1, with D tentatively TRBD1 (5 bases). CDR1 KGHSH and CDR2 LQKENI come from the germline V gene. This CDR3 contains 16 residues. V gave up 0 bases and J gave up 2 bases, with 11 bases separating them. In DNA, the CDR3 is TGTGCCAGCTCACCACCTTCCAGGGCTGCCTACAATGAGCAGTTCTTC. Amino acids: CASSPPSRAAYNEQFF.

The CDR3 loop reads CASSQRQDYGYTF. The CDR3 DNA sequence: TGTGCCAGCAGCCAAAGACAGGACTATGGCTACACCTTC. This chain uses TRBV4-2 with TRBJ1-2; D may be TRBD1 (6 bases). Germline V gene data show CDR1 as LGHNA and CDR2 as YNFKEQ. V lost 2 bases to trimming and J lost 3 bases, with 7 bases between them. The CDR3 contains 13 residues.

The chain employs TRBV19 and TRBJ2-6, with a tentative D call TRBD2 (7 bases). The CDR3 consists of 13 residues. The V gene lost 11 bases and the J gene lost 5 bases, with 13 bases spanning the gap. Germline CDR1 is LNHDA and CDR2 is SQIVND (reference sequence). CDR3 protein: CASRGAWANVLTF. In DNA, the CDR3 is TGTGCCTCCCGGGGGGCCTGGGCCAACGTCCTGACTTTC. Full variable domain (remainder filled in from reference TRBV19 and TRBJ2-6): DGGITQSPKYLFRKEGQNVTLSCEQNLNHDAMYWYRQDPGQGLRLIYYSQIVNDFQKGDIAEGYSVSREKKESFPLTVTSAQKNPTAFYLCASRGAWANVLTFGAGSRLTVL.

This chain connects TRBV16 to TRBJ2-7; 11 nucleotides match TRBD1. Germline CDR1 is KGHSY and CDR2 is FQNENV. The CDR3 has 15 residues. Trimming took 2 bases from V and 5 from J; bases not matched to a gene: 5. CDR3: CASSQGDRGTHEQYF. The CDR3 DNA is TGTGCCAGCAGCCAAGGGGACAGGGGGACCCACGAGCAGTACTTC.

The chain has TRBV5-5 and TRBJ1-1, with D hard to call. The germline gives CDR1 SGHKS, CDR2 YYEKEE (reference sequence). The CDR3 runs 15 residues. V lost 1 base to trimming and J lost 7 bases, with 17 bases between them. Here the CDR3 reads CASSLNEGGRREAFF. The CDR3 DNA sequence: TGTGCCAGCAGCTTGAATGAGGGAGGAAGACGTGAAGCTTTCTTT.

The J gene is TRBJ1-1, the V gene TRBV28, with a possible D match to TRBD1 (6 bases). Germline CDR1 and CDR2: MDHEN and SYDVKM. CDR3 size: 14 residues. Trimming pared 4 bases from V and 5 bases from J, leaving 14 bases between. In DNA form, the CDR3 reads TGTGCCAGCAGTTCCTCATCAGGGGTTACTGAAGCTTTCTTT. Its translation: CASSSSSGVTEAFF.

The gene calls are TRBV9 and TRBJ2-2; possibly TRBD2 for D (5 bases). CDR3 length: 16 residues. Germline CDR1 and CDR2: SGDLS and YYNGEE. V was cut by 4 bases and J by 6 bases, with 19 bases left in between. The CDR3: CASSLSRGSGSGELFF. DNA of the CDR3: TGTGCCAGCAGCCTCTCCCGCGGGTCGGGTTCCGGGGAGCTGTTTTTT. Full variable domain (outside the CDR3, taken from reference TRBV9 and TRBJ2-2): DSGVTQTPKHLITATGQRVTLRCSPRSGDLSVYWYQQSLDQGLQFLIQYYNGEERAKGNILERFSAQQFPDLHSELNLSSLELGDSALYFCASSLSRGSGSGELFFGEGSRLTVL.

The rearrangement uses TRBV7-9 and TRBJ2-3; TRBD1 matches 7 bases. Germline CDR1 reads SEHNR; CDR2 reads FQNEAQ (reference sequence). The CDR3 totals 15 residues. The ends lost 3 bases at V and 6 bases at J; junction bases unmatched: 9. The CDR3 loop reads CASSLGVTGADTQYF. CDR3 nucleotides: TGTGCCAGCAGCTTGGGCGTAACAGGGGCGGATACGCAGTATTTT.

The V call is TRBV6-6, the J call TRBJ1-5; D perhaps matches TRBD1 (5 bases). CDR3 length equals 14 residues. V was trimmed by 6 bases and J by 2 bases, leaving 11 bases between them. CDR1 MNHNY and CDR2 SVGAGI come from the germline V gene (reference sequence). CDR3 in DNA: TGTGCCAGCAGCCTACAGGTCGGCAATCAGCCCCAGCATTTT. As protein: CASSLQVGNQPQHF.

Here the CDR3 DNA reads TGCGCCAGCAGCCAAGCTGAACAGGGGGCGGTCGTCCACGAGCAGTACTTC. Protein product: CASSQAEQGAVVHEQYF. The chain joins TRBV4-1 to TRBJ2-7; TRBD1 matches at 9 bases. The V gene end was trimmed by 1 base and the J gene end by 5 bases; junction bases not matched to a gene: 12. Germline V lookup: CDR1 MGHRA, CDR2 YSYEKL. CDR3 length: 17 residues.

The chain recombines TRBV2 with TRBJ1-1; the match to TRBD1 covers 12 bases. This CDR3 comprises 15 residues. Germline-derived CDR1 and CDR2 are SNHLY and FYNNEI. The V and J ends lost 4 bases and 2 bases, in that order; junction bases with no gene match: 2. The CDR3 region has the DNA TGTGCCAGCAGTGTGGGACAGGGGGCAAACACTGAAGCTTTCTTT. This gives the protein CASSVGQGANTEAFF.

In its sample, this clone was seen once. This chain links TRBV6-5 with TRBJ1-2; possible D gene TRBD1, 5 bases. Trimming removed 7 bases from V and 9 bases from J, with 12 bases in between. Germline CDR1 reads MNHEY; CDR2 reads SVGAGI. This CDR3 has 11 amino acids. The CDR3: CASTRGKSYTF. The CDR3 nucleotides are TGTGCCAGCACTCGGGGGAAGAGCTACACCTTC.

The rearrangement links TRBV2 to TRBJ2-4, with 7 bases identical to TRBD1. Germline V gives CDR1 SNHLY, CDR2 FYNNEI. This CDR3 is 16 amino acids long. J gave up 3 bases and V 3 bases, and 8 bases lay outside the gene matches. The CDR3 DNA reads as TGTGCCAGCAGTGACTTGACAGGGTTGAGCAAAAACATTCAGTACTTC. Its protein is CASSDLTGLSKNIQYF.

The chain is built from TRBV2 and TRBJ1-5; D is ambiguous. Trimming took off 3 bases at V and 2 bases at J, with 17 bases between the two ends. The length of the CDR3 is 17 residues. Germline values: CDR1 SNHLY, CDR2 FYNNEI. The CDR3 loop is CASSDHPALAGNQPQHF. Written as DNA, the CDR3 is TGTGCCAGCAGTGACCACCCCGCCTTAGCCGGCAATCAGCCCCAGCATTTT.

The chain carries TRBV19 and TRBJ2-1, with D possibly matching TRBD2 (5 bases). The length of the CDR3 is 13 residues. Trimming took 7 bases from V and 8 from J, leaving 15 bases between them. Germline assignment: CDR1 LNHDA and CDR2 SQIVND (reference sequence). For the CDR3, the DNA is TGTGCCAGTATGAAAGATCCGAGGGATGAGCAGTTCTTC. Translating it yields CASMKDPRDEQFF.

This clone was seen a handful of times. The V and J genes are TRBV7-9 and TRBJ2-7; 10 bases line up with TRBD1. V gave up 5 bases and J gave up 4 bases; unmatched junction bases: 5. CDR1 is SEHNR and CDR2 is FQNEAQ in the germline V gene (reference sequence). The CDR3 is made up of 14 amino acids. The CDR3 region is CASSPDRGLYEQYF. CDR3 nucleotides: TGTGCCAGCAGCCCTGACAGGGGGCTATACGAGCAGTACTTC.

The chain links TRBV5-5 to TRBJ1-2; tentatively, D is TRBD1 (5 bases). Germline CDR1 reads SGHKS; CDR2 reads YYEKEE (reference sequence). V dropped 2 bases and J dropped 8 bases, with 16 bases sitting between them. The CDR3 extends over 14 amino acids. The DNA of the CDR3 is TGTGCCAGCAGCTTCGGCTTGAAGGGGAACGGCTACACCTTC. Translating gives CASSFGLKGNGYTF.

The CDR3 is CASRGGPSTDTQYF. The CDR3 DNA reads TGTGCCAGCAGGGGGGGTCCGAGCACAGATACGCAGTATTTT. The V and J genes are TRBV2 and TRBJ2-3, with TRBD2 as a possible D gene (6 bases). In germline, CDR1 is SNHLY, CDR2 FYNNEI. The CDR3 runs 14 residues. Between the trimmed V and J ends, which lost 6 bases and 0 bases, there was a span of 10 bases.

DNA for the CDR3: TGTGCCAGCAGTGTCCATCATTCACCAGGGGCGGGCCATAGCAATCAGCCCCAGCATTTT. Protein sequence: CASSVHHSPGAGHSNQPQHF. The chain recombines TRBV6-1 with TRBJ1-5; D perhaps matches TRBD1 (6 bases). The CDR3 is 20 amino acids. The V end lost 4 bases, the J end lost 0 bases, and 25 bases lay between the germline ends. The V gene's germline CDR1 is MNHNS and CDR2 SASEGT.

This clone was seen a handful of times. The V and J genes are TRBV28 and TRBJ1-1; D gene ambiguous. V shed 2 bases and J shed 7 bases, with 8 bases lying between them. CDR3 length: 12 residues. Germline CDR1 reads MDHEN; CDR2 reads SYDVKM. CDR3 in DNA: TGTGCCAGCAGTTTACTCACGGGTGAAGCTTTCTTT. Translation: CASSLLTGEAFF.

This rearrangement joins TRBV7-6 to TRBJ2-1; TRBD1 might be the D (5 bases). Looked up from germline, CDR1 is SGHVS and CDR2 is FNYEAQ. The CDR3 totals 15 residues. V was clipped by 4 bases and J by 7 bases, with 17 bases between them. CDR3 amino acids: CASSSRWGSGNEQFF. The CDR3 nucleotides read TGTGCCAGCAGCTCCAGATGGGGCTCTGGGAATGAGCAGTTCTTC. The complete variable domain, with remaining parts taken from reference TRBV7-6 and TRBJ2-1, reads GAGVSQSPRYKVTKRGQDVALRCDPISGHVSLYWYRQALGQGPEFLTYFNYEAQQDKSGLPNDRFSAERPEGSISTLTIQRTEQRDSAMYRCASSSRWGSGNEQFFGPGTRLTVL.

The chain recombines TRBV28 with TRBJ2-3; D possibly corresponds to TRBD1 (7 bases). Germline CDR1 MDHEN, CDR2 SYDVKM. This CDR3 contains 16 residues. V lost 7 bases and J 3 bases, leaving 20 bases between the germline ends. CDR3 residues: CASKPAGTVLTDTQYF. CDR3 nucleotide sequence: TGTGCCAGCAAACCGGCGGGGACAGTCCTGACAGATACGCAGTATTTT.